What follows is one TCR beta chain and its context. No count is recorded, but by frequency this clonotype is medium-sized (0.01 to 0.1%). This clone's antigen is unknown. Sequencing instrument: NextSeq 550. The Human TCR Profiling Kit (MiLaboratory) was used to make UMI-labeled 5' RACE TRB cDNA libraries. The full amount of extracted RNA was used for cDNA synthesis, and the full amount of resulting cDNA was used for PCR amplification. Libraries were prepared in parallel with an identical number of PCR cycles. Per the original workflow: With a minimum of two reads required per UMI, MIGEC and MiXCR pulled out about 50,000 +/- 10,000 unique UMI-labeled TRB cDNA molecules from each library. On average, around 40,000 +/- 10,000 functional in-frame TRB CDR3 nucleotide clonotypes lacking stop codons were found per library. Diversity metrics, including normalized Shannon-Wiener and Chao1, were computed in VDJtools after downsampling to 5000 UMI-labeled TRB molecules per sample. VDJtools was used to calculate clonotype-size-weighted physicochemical properties of the central five CDR3 residues, namely interaction energy, strength, volume and Kidera factor 4. Once TCRdb had reprocessed the reads, it stored one entry per CDR3 protein sequence and supplied no DNA. These V and J calls originate from TCRdb's pipeline instead of the authors' own analysis. This sample's table contains 6,000 or so distinct CDR3 sequences. The top ten hold around 2.3% of the sample.

The sample is drawn from a study of CXCR3-negative and CXCR3-positive naive CD8 T cells (dated by TCRdb to between 2018 and 2021). About the investigation overall: In total, some 140 million TRB reads were obtained, which works out to roughly 1.5 +/- 0.3 million reads per library. For the TRBV-TRBJ cluster analysis, the naive subsets came from about five donors, while the memory cells came from 3 donors. Diversity and physicochemical repertoire analyses covered 10 to 11 donors pooled from two independent experiments. What the research found in general, with its limitations: Because surface CD5, which is linked to self-reactivity in mice, was comparable between the naive subsets, TCR interaction strength was also inferred from the physicochemical properties of TRB CDR3s. Both naive subsets had comparably high repertoire diversity, while memory CD8+ T cells had much lower repertoire diversity. TRBV-TRBJ usage was similar between naive CXCR3-negative and CXCR3-positive cells from the same donor, while memory cells showed distinct patterns. TRB CDR3s from CXCR3-positive naive cells showed higher hydrophobicity (lower Kidera factor 4), lower energy, and higher strength and volume indices than CXCR3-negative naive cells. Because CXCR3 expression was partially decreased after cryopreservation, freshly isolated PBMCs were used for most assays.

The germline V gene (reference sequence) specifies LNHNV as CDR1 and YYDKDF as CDR2. The CDR3 measures 15 amino acids from cysteine to phenylalanine. There is no recorded DNA. For each CD8+ T cell subset, flow sorting was done in triplicate, and about 300,000 cells per subset went directly into RLT lysis buffer. Naive CD8+ T cells were defined stringently as CD45RO-CCR7+CD27+CD95- to exclude memory contaminants. Standard density gradient centrifugation was used to isolate peripheral blood mononuclear cells from buffy coats. Naive CXCR3-negative and CXCR3-positive CD8+ T cells were flow-sorted using a FACSAria III. An RNeasy Mini Kit was used to extract total RNA from the sorted cells.

The receptor was derived from a human donor in good health. Some clones in this sample may be carry-over from other donors' samples. Here the chain combines TRBV15 and TRBJ2-7. What was sequenced was naive CXCR3+ CD8+ T cells from blood. The cell subset or site tag for this specimen amounts to: CD45RO-CCR7+CD27+CD95- naive CD8+ T cells expressing CXCR3 (TNR3+). CDR3 loop: CATSFPSAALYEQYF.